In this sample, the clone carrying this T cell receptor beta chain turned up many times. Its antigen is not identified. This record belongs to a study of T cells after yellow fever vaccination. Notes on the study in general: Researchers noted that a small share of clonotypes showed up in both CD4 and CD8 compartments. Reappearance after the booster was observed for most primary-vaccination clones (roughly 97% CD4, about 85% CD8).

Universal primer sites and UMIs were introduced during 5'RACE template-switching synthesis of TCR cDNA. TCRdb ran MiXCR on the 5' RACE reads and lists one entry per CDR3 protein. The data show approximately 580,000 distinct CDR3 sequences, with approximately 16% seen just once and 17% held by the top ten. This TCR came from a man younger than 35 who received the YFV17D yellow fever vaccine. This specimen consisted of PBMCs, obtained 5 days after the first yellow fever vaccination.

CDR3 loop: CASSYIGLGSNQPQHF. The DNA for the CDR3 is TGTGCCAGCAGTTACATCGGGTTAGGAAGCAATCAGCCCCAGCATTTT. The chain links TRBV6-2 or TRBV6-3 to TRBJ1-5, with D hard to call. The V end lost 2 bases, the J end lost 1 base, and 12 bases lay between the germline ends. Germline lookup yields CDR1 MNHEY and CDR2 SVGEGT. The CDR3 has 16 residues.